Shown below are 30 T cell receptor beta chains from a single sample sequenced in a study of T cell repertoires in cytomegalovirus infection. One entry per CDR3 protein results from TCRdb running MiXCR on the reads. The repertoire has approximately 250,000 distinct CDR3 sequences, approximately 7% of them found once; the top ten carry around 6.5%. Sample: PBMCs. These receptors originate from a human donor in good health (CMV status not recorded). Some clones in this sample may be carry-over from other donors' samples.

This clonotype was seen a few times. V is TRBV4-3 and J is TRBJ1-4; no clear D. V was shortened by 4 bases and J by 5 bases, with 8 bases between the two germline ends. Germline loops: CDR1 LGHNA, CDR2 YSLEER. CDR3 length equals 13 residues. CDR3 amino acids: CASSRSRNEKLFF. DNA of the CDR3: TGCGCCAGCAGCCGGTCGAGGAATGAAAAACTGTTTTTT.

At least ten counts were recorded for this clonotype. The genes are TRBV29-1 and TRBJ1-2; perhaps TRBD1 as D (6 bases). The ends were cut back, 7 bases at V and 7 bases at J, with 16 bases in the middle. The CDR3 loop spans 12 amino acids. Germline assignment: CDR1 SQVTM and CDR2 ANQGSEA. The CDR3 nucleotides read TGCAGCGCGGGGCGTCAGACAGGTGGCTACACCTTC. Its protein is CSAGRQTGGYTF.

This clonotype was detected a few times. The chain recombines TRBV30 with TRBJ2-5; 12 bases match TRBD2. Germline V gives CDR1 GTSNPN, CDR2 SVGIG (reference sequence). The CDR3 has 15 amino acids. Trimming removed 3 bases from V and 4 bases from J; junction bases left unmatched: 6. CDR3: CAWSDGLAGRETQYF. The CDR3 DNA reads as TGTGCCTGGAGCGACGGACTAGCGGGGAGAGAGACCCAGTACTTC.

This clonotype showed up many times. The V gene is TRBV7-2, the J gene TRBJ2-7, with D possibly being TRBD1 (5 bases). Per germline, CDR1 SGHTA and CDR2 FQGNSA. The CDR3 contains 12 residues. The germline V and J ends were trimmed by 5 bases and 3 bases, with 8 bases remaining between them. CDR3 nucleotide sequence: TGTGCCAGCAGCACCCAGGGCTACGAGCAGTACTTC. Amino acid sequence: CASSTQGYEQYF.

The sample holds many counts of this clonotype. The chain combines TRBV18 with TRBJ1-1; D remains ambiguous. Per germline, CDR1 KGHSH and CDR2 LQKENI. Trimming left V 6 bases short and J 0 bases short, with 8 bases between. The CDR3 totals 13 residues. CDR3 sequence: CASSPDLNTEAFF. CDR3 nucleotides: TGTGCCAGCTCCCCCGACCTGAACACTGAAGCTTTCTTT.

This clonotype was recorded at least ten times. The CDR3 loop is CSARPPDRGEVGNEQFF. Here the CDR3 DNA reads TGCAGTGCTAGGCCCCCCGACAGGGGAGAAGTTGGGAATGAGCAGTTCTTC. The chain joins TRBV20-1 to TRBJ2-1; the match to TRBD1 covers 8 bases. This CDR3 has 17 residues. Germline assignment: CDR1 DFQATT and CDR2 SNEGSKA (reference sequence). V shed 3 bases, J shed 7 bases, and the junction held 17 bases outside the gene matches.

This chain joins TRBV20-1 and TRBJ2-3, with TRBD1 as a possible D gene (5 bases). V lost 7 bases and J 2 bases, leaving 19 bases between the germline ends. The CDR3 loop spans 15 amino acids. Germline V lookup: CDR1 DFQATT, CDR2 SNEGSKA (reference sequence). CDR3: CSVIGHLRNTDTQYF. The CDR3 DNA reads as TGCAGTGTTATAGGACACCTCCGAAACACAGATACGCAGTATTTT.

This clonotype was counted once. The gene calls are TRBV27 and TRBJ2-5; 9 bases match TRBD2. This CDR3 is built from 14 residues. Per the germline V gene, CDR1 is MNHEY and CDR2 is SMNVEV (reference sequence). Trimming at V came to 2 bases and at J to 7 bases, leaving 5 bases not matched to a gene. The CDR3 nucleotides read TGTGCCAGCAGTTTAGGCGGGGGGGATAGGACCCAGTACTTC. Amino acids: CASSLGGGDRTQYF.

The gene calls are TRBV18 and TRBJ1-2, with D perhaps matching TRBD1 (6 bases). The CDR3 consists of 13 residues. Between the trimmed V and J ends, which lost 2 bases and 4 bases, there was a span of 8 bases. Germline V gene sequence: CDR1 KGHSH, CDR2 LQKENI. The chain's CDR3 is CASSPEDSYGYTF. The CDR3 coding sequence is TGTGCCAGCTCACCAGAGGACAGCTATGGCTACACCTTC. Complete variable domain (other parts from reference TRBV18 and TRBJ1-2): NAGVMQNPRHLVRRRGQEARLRCSPMKGHSHVYWYRQLPEEGLKFMVYLQKENIIDESGMPKERFSAEFPKEGPSILRIQQVVRGDSAAYFCASSPEDSYGYTFGSGTRLTVV.

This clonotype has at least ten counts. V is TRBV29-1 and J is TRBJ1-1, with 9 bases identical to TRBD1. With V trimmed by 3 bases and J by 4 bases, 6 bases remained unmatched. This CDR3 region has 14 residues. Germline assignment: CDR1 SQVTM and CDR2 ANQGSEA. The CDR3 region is CSVERDRGSTEAFF. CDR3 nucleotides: TGCAGCGTTGAGCGTGACAGGGGGAGCACTGAAGCTTTCTTT.

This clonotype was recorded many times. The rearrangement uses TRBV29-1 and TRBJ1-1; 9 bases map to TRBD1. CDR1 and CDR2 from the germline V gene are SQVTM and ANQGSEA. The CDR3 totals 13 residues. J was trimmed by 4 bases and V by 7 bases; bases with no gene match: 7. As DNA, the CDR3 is TGCAGCGCCCTGGGACAGGGCAGCACTGAAGCTTTCTTT. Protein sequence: CSALGQGSTEAFF.

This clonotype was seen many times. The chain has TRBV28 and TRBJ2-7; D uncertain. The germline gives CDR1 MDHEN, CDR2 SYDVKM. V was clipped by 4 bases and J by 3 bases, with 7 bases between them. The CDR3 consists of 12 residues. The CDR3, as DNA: TGTGCCAGCAGTTCCCTGGGCTACGAGCAGTACTTC. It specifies CASSSLGYEQYF.

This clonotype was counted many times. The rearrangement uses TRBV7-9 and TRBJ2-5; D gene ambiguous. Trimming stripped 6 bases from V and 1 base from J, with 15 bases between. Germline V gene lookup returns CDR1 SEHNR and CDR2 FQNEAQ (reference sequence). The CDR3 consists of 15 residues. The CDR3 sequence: CASRSTSRTQETQYF. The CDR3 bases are TGTGCCAGCAGGTCTACATCTCGGACCCAAGAGACCCAGTACTTC.

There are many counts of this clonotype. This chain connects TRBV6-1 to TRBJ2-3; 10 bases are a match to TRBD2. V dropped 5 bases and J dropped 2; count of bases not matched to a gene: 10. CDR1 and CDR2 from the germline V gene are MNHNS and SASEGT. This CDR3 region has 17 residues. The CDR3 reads CASSSPLAGETTDTQYF. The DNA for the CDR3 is TGTGCCAGCAGTTCCCCTCTAGCGGGGGAGACCACAGATACGCAGTATTTT.

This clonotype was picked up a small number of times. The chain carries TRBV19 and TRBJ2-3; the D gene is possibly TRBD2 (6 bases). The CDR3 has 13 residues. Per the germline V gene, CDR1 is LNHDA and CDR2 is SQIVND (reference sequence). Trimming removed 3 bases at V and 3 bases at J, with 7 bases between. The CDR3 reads CASSIGGTDTQYF. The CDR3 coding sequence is TGTGCCAGTAGTATTGGAGGGACAGATACGCAGTATTTT.

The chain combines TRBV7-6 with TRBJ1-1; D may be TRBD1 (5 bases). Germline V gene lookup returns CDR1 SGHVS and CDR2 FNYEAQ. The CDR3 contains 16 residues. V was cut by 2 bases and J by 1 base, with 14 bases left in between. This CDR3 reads CASSLMGVQQNTEAFF. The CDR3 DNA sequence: TGTGCCAGCAGCTTAATGGGGGTCCAACAGAACACTGAAGCTTTCTTT.

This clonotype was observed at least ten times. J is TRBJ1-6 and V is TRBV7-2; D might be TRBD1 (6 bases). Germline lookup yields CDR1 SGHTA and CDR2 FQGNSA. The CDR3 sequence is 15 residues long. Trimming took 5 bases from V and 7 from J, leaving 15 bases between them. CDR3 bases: TGTGCCAGCAGCCCGGGGGGGCTGAAGAATTCACCCCTCCACTTT. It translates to CASSPGGLKNSPLHF.

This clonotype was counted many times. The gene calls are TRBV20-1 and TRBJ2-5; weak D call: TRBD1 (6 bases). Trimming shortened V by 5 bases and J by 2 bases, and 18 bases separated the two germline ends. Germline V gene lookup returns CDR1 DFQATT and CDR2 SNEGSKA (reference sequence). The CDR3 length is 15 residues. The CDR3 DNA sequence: TGCAGTGCTCCTAACCCGACGACAGGACAAGAGACCCAGTACTTC. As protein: CSAPNPTTGQETQYF.

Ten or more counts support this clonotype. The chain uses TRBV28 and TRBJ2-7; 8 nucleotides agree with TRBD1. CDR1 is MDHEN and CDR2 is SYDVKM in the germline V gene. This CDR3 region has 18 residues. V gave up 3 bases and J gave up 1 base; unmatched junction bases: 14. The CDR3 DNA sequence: TGTGCCAGCAGTTTCTACCCCCCTCGGACAGGGCGTTCCTACGAGCAGTACTTC. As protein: CASSFYPPRTGRSYEQYF.

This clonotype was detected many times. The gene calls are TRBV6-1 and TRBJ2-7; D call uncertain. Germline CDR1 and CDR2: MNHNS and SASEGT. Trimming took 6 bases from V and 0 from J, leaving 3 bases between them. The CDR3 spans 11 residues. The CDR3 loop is CASSDSYEQYF. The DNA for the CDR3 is TGTGCCAGCAGCGACTCCTACGAGCAGTACTTC.

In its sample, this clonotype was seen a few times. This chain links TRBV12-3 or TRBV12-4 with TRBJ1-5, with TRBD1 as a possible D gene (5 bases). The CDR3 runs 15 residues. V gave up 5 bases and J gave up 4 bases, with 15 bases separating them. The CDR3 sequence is CASSPIGDGNQPQHF. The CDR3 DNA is TGTGCCAGCAGTCCGATAGGGGACGGGAATCAGCCCCAGCATTTT.

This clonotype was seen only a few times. The DNA for the CDR3 is TGCAGTGCTCCCCCCGACGGGAACACCGGGGAGCTGTTTTTT. Amino acids: CSAPPDGNTGELFF. The chain couples TRBV20-1 to TRBJ2-2; no reliable D call. Germline CDR1 DFQATT, CDR2 SNEGSKA (reference sequence). The CDR3 has 14 residues. V was shortened by 5 bases and J by 1 base, with 11 bases between the two germline ends.

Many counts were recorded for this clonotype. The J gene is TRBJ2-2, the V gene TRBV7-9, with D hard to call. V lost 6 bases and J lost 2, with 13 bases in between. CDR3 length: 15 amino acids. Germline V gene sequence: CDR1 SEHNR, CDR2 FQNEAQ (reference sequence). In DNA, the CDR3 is TGTGCCAGCAGTCCTAAGACCAAAAACACCGGGGAGCTGTTTTTT. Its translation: CASSPKTKNTGELFF.

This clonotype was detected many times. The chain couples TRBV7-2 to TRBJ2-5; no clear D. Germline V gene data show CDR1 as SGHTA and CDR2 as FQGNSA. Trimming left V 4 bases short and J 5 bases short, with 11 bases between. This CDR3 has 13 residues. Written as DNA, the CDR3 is TGTGCCAGCAGCTCCTCGACGTGGGAGACCCAGTACTTC. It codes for CASSSSTWETQYF.

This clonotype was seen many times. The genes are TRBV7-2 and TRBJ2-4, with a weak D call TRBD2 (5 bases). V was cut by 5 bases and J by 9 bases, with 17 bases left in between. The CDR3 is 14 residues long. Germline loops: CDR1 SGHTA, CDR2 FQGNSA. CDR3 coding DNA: TGTGCCAGCAGCCACGAGACGCTCCGGGGCATTCAGTACTTC. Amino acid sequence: CASSHETLRGIQYF.

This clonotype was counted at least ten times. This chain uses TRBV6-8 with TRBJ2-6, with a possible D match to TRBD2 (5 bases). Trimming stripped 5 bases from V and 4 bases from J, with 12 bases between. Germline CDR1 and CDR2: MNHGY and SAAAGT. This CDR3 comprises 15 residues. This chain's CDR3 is CASSELGAGANVLTF. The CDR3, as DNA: TGTGCCAGCAGTGAATTGGGAGCCGGGGCCAACGTCCTGACTTTC.

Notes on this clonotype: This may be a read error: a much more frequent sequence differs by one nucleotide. The CDR3 bases are TGTGCCAGTAGTTACGCCCAACCCGGGACTAGCAACTACAATGAGCAGTTCTTC. It encodes CASSYAQPGTSNYNEQFF. The chain is built from TRBV19 and TRBJ2-1; 9 bases line up with TRBD2. Trimming took 5 bases from V and 3 from J; bases not matched to a gene: 14. Germline V gene data show CDR1 as LNHDA and CDR2 as SQIVND (reference sequence). This CDR3 contains 18 residues.

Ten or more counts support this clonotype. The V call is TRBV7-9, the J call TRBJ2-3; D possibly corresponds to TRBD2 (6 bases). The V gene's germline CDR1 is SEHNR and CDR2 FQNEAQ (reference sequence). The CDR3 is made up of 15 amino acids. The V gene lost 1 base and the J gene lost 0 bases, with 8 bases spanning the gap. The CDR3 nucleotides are TGTGCCAGCAGCTTAGACGGGGGAAGCACAGATACGCAGTATTTT. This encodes CASSLDGGSTDTQYF.

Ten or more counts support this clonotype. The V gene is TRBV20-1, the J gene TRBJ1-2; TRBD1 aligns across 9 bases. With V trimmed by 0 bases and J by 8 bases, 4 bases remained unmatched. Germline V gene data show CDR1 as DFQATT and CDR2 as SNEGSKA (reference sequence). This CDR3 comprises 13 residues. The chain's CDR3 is CSARDTGGVGYTF. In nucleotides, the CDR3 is TGCAGTGCTAGAGATACAGGGGGCGTCGGCTACACCTTC.

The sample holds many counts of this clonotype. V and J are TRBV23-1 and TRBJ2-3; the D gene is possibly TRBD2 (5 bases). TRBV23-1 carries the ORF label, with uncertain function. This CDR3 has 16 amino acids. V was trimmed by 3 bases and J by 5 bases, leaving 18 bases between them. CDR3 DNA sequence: TGCGCCAGCAGTCATCCGCTAGCATCAACACAAGATACGCAGTATTTT. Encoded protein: CASSHPLASTQDTQYF.